This is a list of T cell receptor beta chains from one sample in a study of T cells in Graves' hyperthyroidism and ophthalmopathy. TCRdb re-called the multiplex PCR reads with MiXCR, one entry per CDR3 protein. The data contain hundreds of thousands of distinct CDR3 sequences, under 20% of them singletons. Sequencing used blood. These receptors all come from a woman in her fifties or sixties with Graves' hyperthyroidism that later progressed to Graves' ophthalmopathy. Each CDR3 is given with its conserved first and last residue. The order of the fields is V gene, clone size, D gene, J gene, CDR3 protein, CDR3 DNA. The D gene is left open where the match is weak. Size is omitted from some rows. Given values are once, few, many or a class for expanded clones.

TRBV7-9	.	.	TRBJ1-1	CASSVNRVGDTEAFF	TGTGCCAGCAGCGTCAACAGGGTGGGTGACACTGAAGCTTTCTTT
TRBV5-8	few	TRBD2	TRBJ2-1	CASSPGTSLHNEQFF	TGTGCCAGCAGCCCAGGGACTAGCTTACACAATGAGCAGTTCTTC
TRBV6-1	few	.	TRBJ1-3	CASRGRYSGNTIYF	TGTGCCAGCAGAGGACGGTACTCTGGAAACACCATATATTTT
TRBV9	.	TRBD2	TRBJ2-1	CASSVSGGDYNEQFF	TGTGCCAGCAGCGTTAGCGGGGGAGACTACAATGAGCAGTTCTTC
TRBV5-1	many	TRBD1	TRBJ1-1	CASSGGTGGFEAFF	TGCGCCAGCAGCGGAGGGACAGGGGGGTTTGAAGCTTTCTTT
TRBV29-1	many	TRBD1	TRBJ1-2	CSVPGTGPYGYTF	TGCAGCGTACCCGGGACAGGACCCTATGGCTACACCTTC
TRBV6-5	.	.	TRBJ1-1	CASSYSARSTNTEAFF	TGTGCCAGCAGTTACTCAGCCAGGTCGACGAACACTGAAGCTTTCTTT
TRBV5-8	.	TRBD1	TRBJ1-2	CASSVTGAGGYTF	TGTGCCAGCAGCGTCACAGGGGCGGGGGGCTACACCTTC
TRBV9	.	.	TRBJ2-5	CASSVAGKPQQETQYF	TGTGCCAGCAGCGTAGCAGGTAAACCCCAACAAGAGACCCAGTACTTC
TRBV7-2	.	.	TRBJ1-4	CASSPRLRADEKLFF	TGTGCCAGCAGCCCTAGACTCAGGGCAGATGAAAAACTGTTTTTT
TRBV5-1	many	.	TRBJ1-1	CASSLEGYPGPHQAFF	TGCGCCAGCAGCTTGGAAGGCTATCCGGGACCCCACCAAGCTTTCTTT
TRBV2	many	.	TRBJ2-7	CASSESRNYEQYF	TGTGCCAGCAGTGAAAGTCGGAATTACGAGCAGTACTTC
TRBV5-1	many	.	TRBJ2-5	CASSHEGAGAETQYF	TGCGCCAGCAGCCATGAAGGTGCGGGGGCCGAGACCCAGTACTTC
TRBV27	.	.	TRBJ2-5	CASSQHSGEGETQYF	TGTGCCAGCAGTCAGCATTCTGGAGAGGGGGAGACCCAGTACTTC
TRBV13	many	.	TRBJ1-1	CASRRVEGPSLNTEAFF	TGTGCCAGCAGGCGCGTCGAGGGGCCCTCTCTTAACACTGAAGCTTTCTTT
TRBV5-1	few	.	TRBJ2-7	CASIDRNTYEQYF	TGCGCCAGCATTGACAGGAACACCTACGAGCAGTACTTC
TRBV29-1	.	.	TRBJ1-2	CSAAQDLRVLAGYTF	TGCAGCGCAGCCCAGGACCTCAGGGTGCTTGCTGGCTACACCTTC